Listed below are T cell receptor beta chains from one sample, sequenced in a study of human T cells and chemical hapten exposure. A single record per CDR3 protein comes from TCRdb applying MiXCR to the RACE reads. The sample shows 250,000 to 300,000 distinct CDR3 sequences, approximately 8% of them seen only once. The specimen comprised whole blood, sampled in connection with sensitization to the hapten diphenylcyclopropenone (DPC). These TCRs come from a man aged 18 to 29 with alopecia areata. Some clones in this sample may be carry-over from other donors' samples. CDR3s include the opening cysteine and the closing phenylalanine or tryptophan. Each record gives: V gene, J gene, CDR3 protein.

TRBV20-1	TRBJ2-1	CSAAGGPYNEQFF
TRBV25-1	TRBJ2-5	CASSETGEETQYF
TRBV7-2	TRBJ2-3	CASSNVGGPDTQYF
TRBV5-6	TRBJ1-5	CASSLRRQGRVVQPQHF
TRBV7-2	TRBJ1-1	CASSLARVNTEAFF
TRBV12-3/TRBV12-4	TRBJ2-1	CASSFLGQGYNEQFF
TRBV29-1	TRBJ2-3	CSVALGSTDTQYF
TRBV7-2	TRBJ2-5	CASSSNKETQYF
TRBV11-2	TRBJ2-1	CASSLVGGREQFF
TRBV4-3	TRBJ2-2	CASSQDLLRAGVMNTGELFF
TRBV27	TRBJ1-2	CASSFHIGQNYGYTF
TRBV5-4	TRBJ1-4	CASSRRPTGGATNEKLFF
TRBV6-1	TRBJ2-2	CASSPRTDRTGELFF
TRBV5-6	TRBJ2-5	CASSDDRVETQYF
TRBV12-3/TRBV12-4	TRBJ2-6	CASSLGQGSGANVLTF
TRBV11-2	TRBJ2-1	CASSPRGPGEQFF
TRBV7-9	TRBJ1-5	CASSTEGEQPQHF
TRBV20-1	TRBJ1-5	CSADGQGPSNQPQHF
TRBV28	TRBJ1-1	CASSPPGGAYTEAFF
TRBV29-1	TRBJ2-4	CSVVGGYDFIQYF
TRBV25-1	TRBJ2-3	CASSEPPNPDTQYF
TRBV6-1	TRBJ1-2	CASSEGLGPGYGYTF
TRBV5-6	TRBJ1-3	CASSYGQGANAIYF
TRBV4-1	TRBJ2-2	CASSPGQGTGELFF
TRBV5-1	TRBJ1-5	CASSPNAWGNQPQHF
TRBV7-6	TRBJ2-3	CASSSTLARDTQYF
TRBV7-2	TRBJ2-3	CASSLAFPGGTDTQYF
TRBV7-9	TRBJ2-3	CASSLEQLLDTQYF
TRBV7-3	TRBJ1-2	CASSPSGQITYGYIF
TRBV10-3	TRBJ1-4	CAISPQEDNEKLFF
TRBV6-6	TRBJ1-1	CASLQGAQLATEAFF
TRBV5-1	TRBJ1-2	CASSRGTPYDGYTF
TRBV6-5	TRBJ1-2	CASSLLNGAGGYTF
TRBV6-5	TRBJ2-1	CASSLAGGDYNEQFF
TRBV3-1	TRBJ1-2	CASSVTGDRDYGYTF